Listed below are T cell receptor beta chains from one sample, sequenced in a study of T cell changes during pregnancy in multiple sclerosis. The data were produced by immunoSEQ multiplex PCR, yet TCRdb's version contains in-frame clones alone and is incomplete. The sample records about 68,000 clones, about 90% being singletons. The source was peripheral blood, collected in the second trimester of pregnancy. All receptors come from a female donor with multiple sclerosis, enrolled in a pregnancy study. CDR3s include the opening cysteine and the closing phenylalanine or tryptophan. The D gene is left open where the match is weak. Expanded clones get a size class; other rows say once, few or many, or leave the size out.

v_gene	abundance	j_gene	d_gene	CDR3aa	CDR3nt
TRBV7-8	NA	TRBJ1-4	TRBD1	CASSLLYPGQKNEKLFF	TGTGCCAGCAGCTTATTGTATCCGGGACAGAAGAATGAAAAACTGTTTTTT
TRBV19	NA	TRBJ1-2	TRBD1	CASSLAQGAYGYTF	TGTGCCAGTAGCCTGGCTCAGGGGGCCTATGGCTACACCTTC
TRBV9	NA	TRBJ1-1	NA	CASTGGDGLNTEAFF	TGTGCCAGCACCGGGGGGGACGGATTGAACACTGAAGCTTTCTTT
TRBV25-1	NA	TRBJ2-5	NA	CASSSRTAQETQYF	TGTGCCAGCAGTTCCCGGACAGCTCAAGAGACCCAGTACTTC
TRBV7-2	NA	TRBJ2-3	TRBD2	CASSLNPSGSTDTQYF	TGTGCCAGCAGCTTAAATCCTAGCGGCTCCACAGATACGCAGTATTTT
TRBV19	once	TRBJ2-7	NA	CASSIAGTSEQYF	TGTGCCAGTAGTATAGCAGGGACTTCCGAGCAGTACTTC
TRBV29-1	NA	TRBJ1-1	TRBD1	CSVATGGNTEAFF	TGCAGCGTCGCGACAGGGGGGAACACTGAAGCTTTCTTT
TRBV5-1	NA	TRBJ2-7	TRBD2	CASSSSGGTSYEQYF	TGCGCCAGCAGCTCTAGCGGGGGGACCTCCTACGAGCAGTACTTC
TRBV6-5	NA	TRBJ2-5	NA	CASSYALVRETQYF	TGTGCCAGCAGTTACGCACTAGTAAGGGAGACCCAGTACTTC
TRBV7-2	NA	TRBJ1-1	TRBD1	CASTLIGQGVSEAFF	TGTGCCAGCACCCTGATAGGACAGGGAGTCAGTGAAGCTTTCTTT
TRBV6-5	NA	TRBJ1-6	TRBD1	CASSQDRFSPLHF	TGTGCCAGCAGTCAGGACAGGTTCTCACCCCTCCACTTT
TRBV9	NA	TRBJ2-5	TRBD2	CASSVAPLAGGLETQYF	TGTGCCAGCAGCGTAGCCCCCCTAGCGGGGGGGCTCGAGACCCAGTACTTC
TRBV11-3	NA	TRBJ1-1	TRBD1	CASSLRTGGTTEAFF	TGTGCCAGCAGCCTCCGGACAGGGGGAACCACTGAAGCTTTCTTT
TRBV29-1	NA	TRBJ1-2	NA	CSVSAGMANYGYTF	TGCAGCGTAAGTGCAGGGATGGCTAACTATGGCTACACCTTC
TRBV19	NA	TRBJ2-1	NA	CASAESSYNEQFF	TGTGCCAGCGCCGAGAGCTCCTACAATGAGCAGTTCTTC
TRBV9	NA	TRBJ2-1	NA	CASSVSRGGYYNEQFF	TGTGCCAGCAGCGTTTCGCGGGGAGGTTACTACAATGAGCAGTTCTTC
TRBV7-3	NA	TRBJ2-5	TRBD2	CASSYLAGETQYF	TGTGCCAGCAGCTACCTAGCGGGGGAGACCCAGTACTTC
TRBV6-6	NA	TRBJ2-5	TRBD1	CASTQTGGGETQYF	TGTGCCAGCACTCAGACAGGGGGCGGCGAGACCCAGTACTTC
TRBV23-1	NA	TRBJ1-3	NA	CASSQSGGSDTIYF	TGCGCCAGCAGTCAATCTGGGGGCTCGGACACCATATATTTT
TRBV6-1	once	TRBJ2-3	NA	CASSALTQGTDTQYF	TGTGCCAGCAGTGCCTTAACACAGGGTACAGATACGCAGTATTTT
TRBV13	NA	TRBJ1-1	TRBD1	CASSLGADRGTEAFF	TGTGCCAGCAGCTTAGGAGCGGACAGGGGGACTGAAGCTTTCTTT
TRBV11-2	NA	TRBJ1-1	NA	CASSSYRDEAFF	TGTGCCAGCAGCTCCTACCGGGATGAAGCTTTCTTT
TRBV27	NA	TRBJ1-2	NA	CASSPSRTGGHNYGYTF	TGTGCCAGCAGCCCGAGTCGTACGGGGGGCCATAACTATGGCTACACCTTC